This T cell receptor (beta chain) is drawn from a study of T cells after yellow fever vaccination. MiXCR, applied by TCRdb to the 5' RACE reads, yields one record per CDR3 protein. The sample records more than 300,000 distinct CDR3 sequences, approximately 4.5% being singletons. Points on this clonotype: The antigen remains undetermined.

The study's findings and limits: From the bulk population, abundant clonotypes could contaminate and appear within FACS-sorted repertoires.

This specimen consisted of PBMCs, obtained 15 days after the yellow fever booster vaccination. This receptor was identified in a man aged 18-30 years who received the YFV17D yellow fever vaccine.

The CDR3 coding sequence is TGTGCCAGCAGCTTAGTTTTGAGTATGAACACTGAAGCTTTCTTT. Residues: CASSLVLSMNTEAFF. This chain links TRBV11-2 with TRBJ1-1; D is ambiguous. Germline assignment: CDR1 SGHAT and CDR2 FQNNGV. The V end was cut by 1 base, the J end by 0 bases, with 9 bases between. This CDR3 spans 15 amino acids.